The T cell receptor (beta chain) described here comes from a study of blood T cell repertoires in COVID-19 (TCRdb year 2020). Broadly, across the study: Samples from collaborators originated in the United States, Italy and Spain and spanned both the acute and convalescent phases of COVID-19. The prospective study material was composed of cDNA or gDNA derived from T cells, B-cell-depleted T cells, or PBMCs. Deeply sampled blood TCRbeta repertoires from subjects exposed to, actively infected with, or recovered from COVID-19 were included in the dataset. A freely available public database, intended as a resource for researchers studying the immune response to SARS-CoV-2, is where the repertoires were released. Samples were obtained from the ongoing ImmuneRACE study (first 160 participants) and from 1,254 subjects provided by 6 global collaborators. Sample metadata almost always included a de-identified subject ID, COVID-19 status, age in years and sex. Where available, HLA class I and class II types were obtained from metadata supplied by the sample provider rather than from assay-based typing.

Participants in the prospective study were enrolled through a virtual design, were aged roughly 18 to 90 years, and lived in about 25 United States geographic areas. In the prospective study, cohorts were assigned on the basis of participant-reported clinical history obtained from a screening survey and a study questionnaire. For ImmuneRACE Cohort 3, a participant was defined as recovered based on two consecutive negative NP/OP PCR tests, clearance by a healthcare professional, or resolution of symptoms. In the prospective study, whole blood, serum and a nasopharyngeal or oropharyngeal swab were collected from each participant by mobile phlebotomists. Over an approximately 2-month period, participants in the prospective study had the option of providing additional blood draws and questionnaires. Before DNA extraction, blood samples from the prospective study were shipped at room temperature or frozen.

Notes on this clone: The specificity of this receptor is unknown. No base qualities exist here, and no much larger clone lies one base off it.

Study-level results and caveats: The quantity of clinical and demographic metadata differed by source and by participant and was supplied without curation.

TCRbeta CDR3 regions were amplified from genomic DNA using the immunoSEQ Assay, a bias-controlled multiplex PCR. The source study handled its data this way. Within the assay, amplification of reference gene primers was used to estimate how many nucleated cells each sample contained. To quantify the absolute abundance of each unique TCRbeta CDR3 rearrangement, sequence reads were collapsed and filtered. Productive Simpson clonality was computed per sample as the square root of Simpson's diversity index over productive rearrangements. The table was pulled from immuneACCESS by TCRdb, which kept in-frame rearrangements only. Such tables lose some clones; where checked, under half of the loss comes from unresolved V genes, and the rest has no known cause. V, J and clone size reflect that table, while D and trimming were determined from the DNA. The sample contains 300,000 or so clones, just over 85% of them found a single time. Roughly a tenth of the sample rests with the top ten.

The CDR3, cysteine through phenylalanine, is 18 amino acids long. Only the CDR3 DNA stays, 54 bases, in frame from base 1. From the germline V gene, CDR1 is SGDLS and CDR2 is YYNGEE. Germline trimming: 5 bases from V, 0 bases from J; junction bases outside gene matches: 12. Sample: PBMCs or T cells enriched from blood (not recorded which). This TCR derives from a woman between 18 and 30 years old who had recovered from COVID-19. The receptor chain draws on TRBV9 and TRBJ2-3; a stretch of 10 junction bases matches TRBD2. At the DNA level, the sequence is TGTGCCAGCAGTGATCTAGCGGGAGTGGGATCTAGCACAGATACGCAGTATTTT. This is translated as CASSDLAGVGSSTDTQYF.